One and the same sample provided the 21 T cell receptor beta chains below, sequenced in a study of regulatory T cells in long-lasting Graves disease. Sequencing libraries for TCR beta were prepared with iRepertoire HTBI primers and Arm-PCR of CDR3 regions. TCRdb recomputed calls from the multiplex PCR reads with MiXCR, one row per CDR3 protein. The sample lists approximately 360,000 distinct CDR3 sequences, roughly 10% occurring once. Time point reported: newly diagnosed GD, antithyroid drugs for less than 3 months. Construction of the TCR library relied on RNA isolated from PBMCs. These same records also appear under a second study, on T cells in Graves' hyperthyroidism and ophthalmopathy.

The sample was peripheral blood mononuclear cells (PBMCs), taken at new diagnosis, from a patient treated with antithyroid drugs. These receptors were taken from a woman aged 18-30 years with Graves disease.

CDR3: CSARRGGGPEAFF. In nucleotides, the CDR3 is TGCAGTGCTAGGAGGGGGGGTGGGCCTGAAGCTTTCTTT. The chain combines TRBV20-1 with TRBJ1-1, with D perhaps matching TRBD1 (6 bases). CDR1 and CDR2 (germline): DFQATT, SNEGSKA (reference sequence). The ends were cut back, 3 bases at V and 6 bases at J, with 14 bases in the middle. CDR3 length: 13 residues.

This clonotype was observed many times. This chain connects TRBV29-1 to TRBJ2-2; no definite D call. The CDR3 is 12 amino acids. V lost 6 bases to trimming and J lost 1 base, with 6 bases between them. Germline V gives CDR1 SQVTM, CDR2 ANQGSEA. The CDR3 loop reads CSVMMNTGELFF. The CDR3 nucleotides read TGCAGCGTCATGATGAACACCGGGGAGCTGTTTTTT.

This clonotype was picked up many times. This rearrangement joins TRBV20-1 to TRBJ2-6; weak D call: TRBD2 (5 bases). The germline CDR1 and CDR2 sequences are DFQATT and SNEGSKA (reference sequence). The CDR3 sequence is 17 residues long. Between the trimmed V and J ends, which lost 1 base and 0 bases, there was a span of 13 bases. The CDR3: CSARGRAHLSGANVLTF. The CDR3 DNA reads TGCAGTGCTAGAGGGCGGGCTCACCTCTCTGGGGCCAACGTCCTGACTTTC.

The gene calls are TRBV19 and TRBJ1-2; D remains unclear. Trimming cost V 8 bases and J 3 bases, with 7 bases left between them. This CDR3 region has 11 residues. Germline lookup yields CDR1 LNHDA and CDR2 SQIVND (reference sequence). For the CDR3, the DNA is TGTGCCAGTTCCCGCGACTATGGCTACACCTTC. Translated, it gives CASSRDYGYTF. The entire variable domain, with the rest obtained from reference TRBV19 and TRBJ1-2, is as follows: DGGITQSPKYLFRKEGQNVTLSCEQNLNHDAMYWYRQDPGQGLRLIYYSQIVNDFQKGDIAEGYSVSREKKESFPLTVTSAQKNPTAFYLCASSRDYGYTFGSGTRLTVV.

On this clonotype: A much bigger clone sits one base away, suggesting this may be a read error. This chain connects TRBV15 to TRBJ2-5; tentative D call: TRBD2 (5 bases). The length of the CDR3 is 15 residues. Trimming left V 6 bases short and J 11 bases short, with 25 bases between. Germline V gene data show CDR1 as LNHNV and CDR2 as YYDKDF (reference sequence). The CDR3 loop reads CATREASSSYNEQYF. CDR3 sequence (DNA): TGTGCCACCAGGGAAGCCTCTAGCTCCTACAATGAGCAGTACTTC.

Points on this clonotype: A read error may explain this, as a much larger clone is one base away. The chain's CDR3 is CAGSQTLAEIYEQYF. For the CDR3, the DNA is TGCGCCGGCAGCCAAACCCTAGCGGAGATATACGAGCAGTACTTC. The chain combines TRBV11-1 with TRBJ2-7; TRBD2 agrees at 7 bases. The CDR3 covers 15 residues. Germline CDR1 and CDR2: SGHAT and FQDESV (reference sequence).

This clonotype came up many times. The chain recombines TRBV4-3 with TRBJ2-3; 10 bases map to TRBD2. There are 15 residues in the CDR3. The junction had 3 bases not matched to a gene; V was cut back by 5 bases and J by 1 base. The germline gives CDR1 LGHNA, CDR2 YSLEER. CDR3 bases: TGCGCCAGCAGCGCGCTAGCGGGGGGCACAGATACGCAGTATTTT. It is translated as CASSALAGGTDTQYF.

This clonotype came up a few times. V gene TRBV4-3 combines with J gene TRBJ2-7; the D is unclear. In germline, CDR1 is LGHNA, CDR2 YSLEER. V was clipped by 0 bases and J by 1 base, with 10 bases between them. The CDR3 contains 15 residues. CDR3 in DNA: TGCGCCAGCAGCCAAGAGGCCCGGTGGTCCTACGAGCAGTACGTC. It yields the protein CASSQEARWSYEQYV.

In its sample, this clonotype was seen many times. The chain uses TRBV30 and TRBJ1-1; D remains ambiguous. V was pared by 4 bases and J by 4 bases, with 19 bases between. The germline V gene has CDR1 GTSNPN and CDR2 SVGIG (reference sequence). The CDR3 contains 15 residues. In DNA form, the CDR3 reads TGTGCCTGGATCCGCAATGAGAATAAAGGCACTGAAGCTTTCTTT. It is translated as CAWIRNENKGTEAFF.

The sample holds a few counts of this clonotype. The V and J genes are TRBV20-1 and TRBJ1-1; D gene uncertain. In germline, CDR1 is DFQATT, CDR2 SNEGSKA (reference sequence). This CDR3 has 14 residues. V was shortened by 5 bases and J by 1 base, with 14 bases between the two germline ends. CDR3 in amino acids: CSAFPESSNTEAFF. CDR3 DNA: TGCAGTGCTTTCCCAGAGTCCTCGAACACTGAAGCTTTCTTT.

The sample holds many counts of this clonotype. V is TRBV20-1 and J is TRBJ1-1; D perhaps matches TRBD1 (6 bases). The CDR3 is 14 amino acids. CDR1 and CDR2 (germline): DFQATT, SNEGSKA (reference sequence). Trimming pared 4 bases from V and 5 bases from J, leaving 17 bases between. The DNA of the CDR3 is TGCAGTGCTACAAAGACAGGAAGGGAAACTGAAGCTTTCTTT. Protein product: CSATKTGRETEAFF.

In the case of this clonotype: It is likely a read error: a sequence one base away is far more abundant. The CDR3 loop reads CASSSSIGLAGTGSYEQYF. CDR3 DNA sequence: TGTGCCAGCAGTTCCTCAATCGGACTAGCGGGAACAGGCTCCTACGAGCAGTACTTC. The chain has TRBV7-2 and TRBJ2-7, with 12 bases aligning to TRBD2. CDR1 is SGHTA and CDR2 is FQGNSA in the germline V gene. There are 19 residues in the CDR3. V gave up 6 bases and J gave up 0 bases; unmatched junction bases: 15. Variable domain in full (rest from reference TRBV7-2 and TRBJ2-7): GAGVSQSPSNKVTEKGKDVELRCDPISGHTALYWYRQSLGQGLEFLIYFQGNSAPDKSGLPSDRFSAERTGGSVSTLTIQRTQQEDSAVYLCASSSSIGLAGTGSYEQYFGPGTRLTVT.

On this clonotype: A much larger clone sits a single nucleotide away, making a read error possible. The chain has TRBV6-2 or TRBV6-3 and TRBJ2-7, with no clear D. Germline V gene sequence: CDR1 MNHEY, CDR2 SVGEGT. The CDR3 runs to 13 residues. V lost 2 bases, J lost 3 bases, and 8 bases lay in between. CDR3 protein: CASSYRYSYEQYV. The DNA for the CDR3 is TGTGCCAGCAGTTACCGGTACAGCTACGAGCAGTACGTC.

In its sample, this clonotype was seen a few times. CDR3 coding DNA: TGTGCCAGCAAATGGACCGACAGGGGGACTTACAATGAGCAGTTCTTC. Encoded protein: CASKWTDRGTYNEQFF. The chain has TRBV6-2 or TRBV6-3 and TRBJ2-1, with 9 positions matching TRBD1. The germline gives CDR1 MNHEY, CDR2 SVGEGT. After removal of 7 bases from V and 4 bases from J, the junction contained 11 bases not matched to a gene. The CDR3 length is 16 residues.

This clonotype has ten or more counts. This chain links TRBV18 with TRBJ2-3; 9 bases are a match to TRBD2. Looked up from germline, CDR1 is KGHSH and CDR2 is LQKENI. V trimming: 3 bases; J trimming: 2 bases; junction bases outside the gene matches: 6. The CDR3 contains 16 residues. The CDR3 coding sequence is TGTGCCAGCTCACCGCCCAGCGGGAGGACCACAGATACGCAGTATTTT. Translated: CASSPPSGRTTDTQYF.

With regard to this clonotype: A read error may explain this, as a much larger clone is one base away. The V and J genes are TRBV12-3 or TRBV12-4 and TRBJ1-5; D remains unclear. The CDR3 sequence is 13 residues long. The CDR3 DNA is TGTGCCAACAGTTCTGCCCTGGCCCAGCCCCAGCATTTT. Protein product: CANSSALAQPQHF.

As for this clonotype: A much larger clone sits a single nucleotide away, making a read error possible. The chain couples TRBV20-1 to TRBJ1-1; no clear D. Per germline, CDR1 DFQATT and CDR2 SNEGSKA (reference sequence). Trimming removed 6 bases from V and 1 base from J, with 12 bases in between. This CDR3 is 13 amino acids long. The CDR3 DNA is TGCAGTGCCGATGGCAGCCCGAACACTGAAGCTTTCTTT. Translation: CSADGSPNTEAFF.

In this sample, this clonotype turned up many times. The chain joins TRBV29-1 to TRBJ2-7, with D possibly matching TRBD1 (6 bases). V was shortened by 7 bases and J by 6 bases, with 25 bases between the two germline ends. The germline gives CDR1 SQVTM, CDR2 ANQGSEA. The CDR3 is 15 residues long. The CDR3 nucleotides read TGCAGCGACACTATATCCGGGACATCGGTCTGCGAGCAGTACGTC. Residues: CSDTISGTSVCEQYV.

This clonotype occurred a few times. With a much larger clone just one base away, this may be a read error. This sequence joins TRBV6-9 and TRBJ2-1; tentative D call: TRBD1 (6 bases). The germline V gene has CDR1 MNHGY and CDR2 SVAAGI. The CDR3 covers 18 residues. The DNA for the CDR3 is TGTGCCAACAGTTACATTCGCGGACAGCCACAGCCGTTGAATGAGCAGTTCTTC. Its protein is CANSYIRGQPQPLNEQFF.

This clonotype has ten or more counts. The V gene is TRBV6-2 or TRBV6-3, the J gene TRBJ2-2; 9 bases map to TRBD1. Germline V gene lookup returns CDR1 MNHEY and CDR2 SVGEGT. The ends lost 6 bases at V and 4 bases at J; junction bases unmatched: 12. This CDR3 contains 17 residues. In DNA form, the CDR3 reads TGTGCCAGCAGCATACCGGGACAGGGACGCGTCACCGGGGAGCTGTTTTTT. It codes for CASSIPGQGRVTGELFF.

In its sample, this clonotype was seen many times. This chain connects TRBV2 to TRBJ2-1; the D call may be TRBD1 or TRBD2 (5 bases each). The CDR3 is 13 amino acids. The germline V and J ends were trimmed by 6 bases and 12 bases, with 18 bases remaining between them. Germline V lookup: CDR1 SNHLY, CDR2 FYNNEI. CDR3 coding DNA: TGTGCCAGCAGGGCCCGTTACACAGGAGGGCAGTTCTTC. It codes for CASRARYTGGQFF.